These T cell receptor beta chains were read from a single sample in a study of cytomegalovirus exposure and HLA in healthy donors. TCRdb keeps only in-frame clones here, not all; method: immunoSEQ multiplex PCR. Recorded for this sample: 77,000 or so clones. Input material: PBMCs. Source of these receptors: a man in his thirties or forties in good health and CMV-seronegative. Both conserved end residues are part of each CDR3. Each record gives: CDR3 protein, CDR3 DNA, D gene, J gene, V gene. A D gene is named only where the DNA matches it firmly.

CDR3aa: CSVEGTSGGQETQYF; CDR3nt: TGCAGCGTTGAGGGGACTAGCGGGGGGCAAGAGACCCAGTACTTC; d_gene: TRBD2; j_gene: TRBJ2-5; v_gene: TRBV29-1
CDR3aa: CASSRVLTLDTQYF; CDR3nt: TGTGCCAGCAGCCGAGTACTGACCCTAGACACCCAGTACTTC; d_gene: NA; j_gene: TRBJ2-5; v_gene: TRBV7-6
CDR3aa: CASRTSGGSGELFF; CDR3nt: TGCGCCAGCCGGACTAGCGGGGGGAGCGGGGAGCTGTTTTTT; d_gene: TRBD2; j_gene: TRBJ2-2; v_gene: TRBV10-1
CDR3aa: CASSSLDTQYF; CDR3nt: TGTGCCAGCAGCTCCCTAGATACGCAGTATTTT; d_gene: NA; j_gene: TRBJ2-3; v_gene: TRBV11-2
CDR3aa: CASSLGPGQGAKRVEKLFF; CDR3nt: TGTGCCAGCAGCTTAGGCCCGGGACAGGGGGCGAAACGGGTTGAAAAACTGTTTTTT; d_gene: TRBD1; j_gene: TRBJ1-4; v_gene: TRBV7-9
CDR3aa: CASSQDPRGQFTNQPQHF; CDR3nt: TGCGCCAGCAGCCAAGATCCCAGGGGCCAATTTACTAATCAGCCCCAGCATTTT; d_gene: NA; j_gene: TRBJ1-5; v_gene: TRBV4-1
CDR3aa: CASSQLGVVTYEQYF; CDR3nt: TGCGCCAGCAGCCAATTAGGGGTAGTTACCTACGAGCAGTACTTC; d_gene: NA; j_gene: TRBJ2-7; v_gene: TRBV4-3
CDR3aa: CASSVAGGGHSGELFF; CDR3nt: TGTGCCAGCAGCGTAGCCGGGGGAGGGCATTCCGGGGAGCTGTTTTTT; d_gene: TRBD2; j_gene: TRBJ2-2; v_gene: TRBV9
CDR3aa: CSVEDWTGVRETQYF; CDR3nt: TGCAGCGTTGAAGATTGGACAGGGGTTAGAGAGACCCAGTACTTC; d_gene: TRBD1; j_gene: TRBJ2-5; v_gene: TRBV29-1
CDR3aa: CSVAELEETQYF; CDR3nt: TGCAGCGTGGCGGAACTGGAAGAGACCCAGTACTTC; d_gene: NA; j_gene: TRBJ2-5; v_gene: TRBV29-1
CDR3aa: CASSIDQDRVADTQYF; CDR3nt: TGTGCCAGTAGTATAGATCAGGACAGGGTGGCAGATACGCAGTATTTT; d_gene: TRBD1; j_gene: TRBJ2-3; v_gene: TRBV19
CDR3aa: CASSEGNRGYGYTF; CDR3nt: TGTGCCAGCAGTGAAGGGAACCGAGGCTATGGCTACACCTTC; d_gene: NA; j_gene: TRBJ1-2; v_gene: TRBV6-1
CDR3aa: CASSLGQNQETQYF; CDR3nt: TGTGCCAGCAGCCTGGGCCAGAACCAAGAGACCCAGTACTTC; d_gene: NA; j_gene: TRBJ2-5; v_gene: TRBV7-7
CDR3aa: CASTGQGRTEAFF; CDR3nt: TGTGCCAGCACGGGACAGGGGCGCACTGAAGCTTTCTTT; d_gene: TRBD1; j_gene: TRBJ1-1; v_gene: TRBV11-3
CDR3aa: CASRPGGTETSPLHF; CDR3nt: TGCGCCAGCAGACCTGGCGGGACAGAGACCTCACCCCTCCACTTT; d_gene: TRBD1; j_gene: TRBJ1-6; v_gene: TRBV5-1
CDR3aa: CSVEILGGCGYTF; CDR3nt: TGCAGCGTTGAAATCTTGGGAGGTTGTGGCTACACCTTC; d_gene: NA; j_gene: TRBJ1-2; v_gene: TRBV29-1
CDR3aa: CASSPPERVETQYF; CDR3nt: TGTGCCAGCTCACCACCGGAGAGGGTCGAGACCCAGTACTTC; d_gene: NA; j_gene: TRBJ2-5; v_gene: TRBV18
CDR3aa: CASSFGQGVYGQYF; CDR3nt: TGTGCCAGCAGTTTCGGACAGGGGGTCTACGGGCAGTACTTC; d_gene: TRBD1; j_gene: TRBJ2-7; v_gene: TRBV27
CDR3aa: CASSRTRGSYEQYF; CDR3nt: TGTGCCAGCAGCCGCACCAGGGGGTCCTACGAGCAGTACTTC; d_gene: TRBD1; j_gene: TRBJ2-7; v_gene: TRBV11-2
CDR3aa: CASSGERGTQYF; CDR3nt: TGTGCCAGCAGCGGGGAACGCGGGACCCAGTACTTC; d_gene: NA; j_gene: TRBJ2-5; v_gene: TRBV2
CDR3aa: CASSLGWLRQQETQYF; CDR3nt: TGTGCCAGCAGCTTAGGGTGGCTGCGACAGCAAGAGACCCAGTACTTC; d_gene: NA; j_gene: TRBJ2-5; v_gene: TRBV7-8
CDR3aa: CASSSYQGTEAFF; CDR3nt: TGTGCCAGCAGCTCATATCAGGGCACTGAAGCTTTCTTT; d_gene: NA; j_gene: TRBJ1-1; v_gene: TRBV7-3